Below are 3 T cell receptor beta chains sequenced from a single sample in a study of vaccination and CD4 T cells after COVID-19. Treatment given: approximately nine-day PBMC culture with coronavirus spike peptide pools or control peptides (ViraFEST assay). What these receptors recognize is not known. The assay that was used to sequence DNA from cultured CD4+ T cells was the Oncomine TCR Beta short-read assay. TCRdb ran MiXCR on the PCR reads and lists one entry per CDR3 protein. This table has around 11,000 distinct CDR3 sequences, less than 65% appearing once. Source: CD4+ T cells from blood, cultured in vitro, taken before SARS-CoV-2 vaccination. The receptors stem from a human donor who had recovered from COVID-19.

This clonotype was found a few times. This rearrangement joins TRBV27 to TRBJ1-3; a weak D match, TRBD1 (5 bases). The CDR3 is 14 residues long. Trimming left V 8 bases short and J 2 bases short, with 13 bases between. Germline lookup yields CDR1 MNHEY and CDR2 SMNVEV (reference sequence). The CDR3 protein is CASRPGTAGNTIYF. CDR3 in DNA: TGTGCCAGCCGACCCGGGACGGCTGGAAACACCATATATTTT.

This clonotype was seen a few times. The chain carries TRBV28 and TRBJ1-5; possibly TRBD1 for D (5 bases). This CDR3 contains 13 residues. Trimming left V 6 bases short and J 5 bases short, with 11 bases between. Per the germline V gene, CDR1 is MDHEN and CDR2 is SYDVKM. The CDR3 here is CASRSQGYQPQHF. CDR3 nucleotides: TGTGCCAGCAGGTCGCAGGGTTATCAGCCCCAGCATTTT.

The V gene is TRBV6-1, the J gene TRBJ1-5; D perhaps matches TRBD1 (5 bases). V was pared by 2 bases and J by 5 bases, with 22 bases between. Germline CDR1 reads MNHNS; CDR2 reads SASEGT. This CDR3 contains 18 residues. The CDR3 spells CASSESGGARIWDQPQHF. CDR3 sequence (DNA): TGTGCCAGCAGTGAATCGGGAGGGGCGCGGATATGGGATCAGCCCCAGCATTTT.